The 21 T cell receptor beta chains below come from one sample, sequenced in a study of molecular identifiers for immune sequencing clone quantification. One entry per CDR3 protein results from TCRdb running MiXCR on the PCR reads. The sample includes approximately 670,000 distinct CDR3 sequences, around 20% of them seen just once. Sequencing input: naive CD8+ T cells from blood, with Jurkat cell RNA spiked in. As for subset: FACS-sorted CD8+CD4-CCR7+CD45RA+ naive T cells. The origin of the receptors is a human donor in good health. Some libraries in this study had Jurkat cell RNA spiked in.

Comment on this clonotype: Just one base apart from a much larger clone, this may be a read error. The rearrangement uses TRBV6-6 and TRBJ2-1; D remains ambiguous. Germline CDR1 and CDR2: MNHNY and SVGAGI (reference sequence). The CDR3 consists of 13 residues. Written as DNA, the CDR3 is TGTGCCAGCAGTTACCCACAGTACAATGGGCAGTTCTTC. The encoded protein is CASSYPQYNGQFF.

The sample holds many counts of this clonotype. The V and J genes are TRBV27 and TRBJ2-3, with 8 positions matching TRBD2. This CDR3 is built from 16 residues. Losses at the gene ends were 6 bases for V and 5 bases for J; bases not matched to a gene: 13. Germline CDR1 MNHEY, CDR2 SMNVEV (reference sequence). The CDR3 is CASSSVREVLGDTQYF. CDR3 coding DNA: TGTGCCAGCAGCTCGGTGCGGGAGGTACTCGGAGATACGCAGTATTTT.

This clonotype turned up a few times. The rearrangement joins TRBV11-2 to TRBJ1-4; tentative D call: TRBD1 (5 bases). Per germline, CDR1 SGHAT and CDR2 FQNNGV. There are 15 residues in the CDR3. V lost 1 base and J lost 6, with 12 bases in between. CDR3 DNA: TGTGCCAGCAGCTTAGCGGGGGACGCCGATGAAAAACTGTTTTTT. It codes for CASSLAGDADEKLFF.

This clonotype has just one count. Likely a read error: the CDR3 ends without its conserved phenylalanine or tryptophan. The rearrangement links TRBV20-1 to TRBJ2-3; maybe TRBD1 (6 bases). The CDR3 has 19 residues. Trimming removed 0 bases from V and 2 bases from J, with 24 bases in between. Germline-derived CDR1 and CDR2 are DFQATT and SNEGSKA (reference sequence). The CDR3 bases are TGCAGTGCTAGAGACCCAAGGGGGACCGACCTTAGGTACACAGATACGCAGTATCTT. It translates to CSARDPRGTDLRYTDTQYL.

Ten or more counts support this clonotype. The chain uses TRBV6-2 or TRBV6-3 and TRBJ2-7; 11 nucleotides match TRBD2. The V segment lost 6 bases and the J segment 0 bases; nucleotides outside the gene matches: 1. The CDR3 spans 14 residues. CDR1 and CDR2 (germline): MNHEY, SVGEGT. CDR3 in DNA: TGTGCCAGCAGACTAGCGGGAGTCTCCTACGAGCAGTACTTC. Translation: CASRLAGVSYEQYF.

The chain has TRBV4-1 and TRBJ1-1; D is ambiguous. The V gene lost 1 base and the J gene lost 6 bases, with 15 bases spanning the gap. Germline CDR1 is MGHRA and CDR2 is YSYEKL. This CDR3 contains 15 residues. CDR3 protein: CASSQVGGLGAEAFF. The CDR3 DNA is TGCGCCAGCAGCCAAGTCGGAGGACTTGGGGCTGAAGCTTTCTTT.

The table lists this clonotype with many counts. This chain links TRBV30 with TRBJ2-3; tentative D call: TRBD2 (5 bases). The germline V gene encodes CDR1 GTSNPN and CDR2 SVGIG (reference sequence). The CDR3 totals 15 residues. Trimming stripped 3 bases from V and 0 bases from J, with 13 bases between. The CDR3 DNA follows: TGTGCCTGGAGCCAGGAGGTGGGTAGCACAGATACGCAGTATTTT. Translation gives CAWSQEVGSTDTQYF.

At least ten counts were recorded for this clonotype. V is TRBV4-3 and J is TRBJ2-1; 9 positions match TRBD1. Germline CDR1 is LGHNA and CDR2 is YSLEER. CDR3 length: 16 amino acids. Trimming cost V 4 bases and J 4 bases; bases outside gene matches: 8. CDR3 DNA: TGCGCCAGCAGCCCGAGGTCCGGGACAGGGTACAATGAGCAGTTCTTC. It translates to CASSPRSGTGYNEQFF.

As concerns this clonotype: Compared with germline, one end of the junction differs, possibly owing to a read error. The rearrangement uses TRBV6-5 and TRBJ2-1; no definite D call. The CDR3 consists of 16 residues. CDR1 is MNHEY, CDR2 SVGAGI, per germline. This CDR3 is CAGSYATLGSDNEQFF. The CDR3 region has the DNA TGTGCCGGCAGTTACGCAACCCTAGGATCTGACAATGAGCAGTTCTTC.

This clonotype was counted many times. The CDR3 nucleotides are TGTGCCAGCAGCTTAAGGGACAGGGACGAGACCCAGTACTTC. Amino acids: CASSLRDRDETQYF. The chain couples TRBV7-2 to TRBJ2-5, with TRBD1 matching 9 bases. CDR3 length: 14 residues. Germline loops: CDR1 SGHTA, CDR2 FQGNSA. Trimming took 2 bases from V and 5 from J; bases not matched to a gene: 3.

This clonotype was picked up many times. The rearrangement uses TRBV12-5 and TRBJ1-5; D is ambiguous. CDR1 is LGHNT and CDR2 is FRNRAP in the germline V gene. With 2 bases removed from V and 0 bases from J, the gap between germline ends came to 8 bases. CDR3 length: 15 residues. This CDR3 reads CASGLSVDSNQPQHF. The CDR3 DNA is TGTGCTAGTGGTTTGTCAGTAGATAGCAATCAGCCCCAGCATTTT.

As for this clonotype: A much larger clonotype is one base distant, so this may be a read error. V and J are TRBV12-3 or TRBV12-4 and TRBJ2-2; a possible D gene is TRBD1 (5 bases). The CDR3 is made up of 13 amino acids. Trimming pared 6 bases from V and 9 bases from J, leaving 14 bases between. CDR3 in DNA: TGTGCCAGCAGCCTGACAGAGACCAGGGAGCTGTTTTTT. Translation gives CASSLTETRELFF.

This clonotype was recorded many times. CDR3 coding DNA: TGTGCCTGGAGTTCGACCTACGAGCAGTACTTC. Translated: CAWSSTYEQYF. This chain joins TRBV30 and TRBJ2-7; D unclear. V lost 2 bases, J lost 2 bases, and 4 bases lay in between. The length of the CDR3 is 11 residues. The germline CDR1 and CDR2 sequences are GTSNPN and SVGIG (reference sequence).

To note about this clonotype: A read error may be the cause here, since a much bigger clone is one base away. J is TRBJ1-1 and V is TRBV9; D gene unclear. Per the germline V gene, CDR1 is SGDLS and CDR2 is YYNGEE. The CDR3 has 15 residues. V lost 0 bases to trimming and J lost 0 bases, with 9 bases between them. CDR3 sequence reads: CASSVDLVMNTEAFF. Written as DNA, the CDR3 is TGTGCCAGCAGCGTAGATTTAGTGATGAACACTGAAGCTTTCTTT. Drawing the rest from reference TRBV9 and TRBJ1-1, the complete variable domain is DSGVTQTPKHLITATGQRVTLRCSPRSGDLSVYWYQQSLDQGLQFLIQYYNGEERAKGNILERFSAQQFPDLHSELNLSSLELGDSALYFCASSVDLVMNTEAFFGQGTRLTVV.

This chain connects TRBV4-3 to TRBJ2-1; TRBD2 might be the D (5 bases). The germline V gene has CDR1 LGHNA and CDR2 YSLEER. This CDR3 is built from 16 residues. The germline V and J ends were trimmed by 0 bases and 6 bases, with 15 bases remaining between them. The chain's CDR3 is CASSQEYWGVGNEQFF. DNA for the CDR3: TGCGCCAGCAGCCAAGAGTACTGGGGAGTGGGCAATGAGCAGTTCTTC.

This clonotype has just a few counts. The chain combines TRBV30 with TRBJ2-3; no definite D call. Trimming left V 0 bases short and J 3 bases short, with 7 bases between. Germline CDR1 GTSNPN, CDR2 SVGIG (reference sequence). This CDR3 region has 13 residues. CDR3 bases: TGTGCCTGGAGTGTACAGCTAACAGATACGCAGTATTTT. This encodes CAWSVQLTDTQYF.

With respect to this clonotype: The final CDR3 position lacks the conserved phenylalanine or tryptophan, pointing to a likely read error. The CDR3 nucleotides read TGCAGCGTTACCCAGGACTATGGCTACACCCTC. Translation: CSVTQDYGYTL. V usage is TRBV29-1 and J usage is TRBJ1-2; D gene uncertain. V gave up 5 bases and J gave up 3 bases, with 7 bases separating them. Germline V lookup: CDR1 SQVTM, CDR2 ANQGSEA. CDR3 length: 11 residues.

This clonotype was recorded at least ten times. The CDR3 protein is CASSTITGELFF. CDR3 coding DNA: TGTGCCAGCAGCACTATCACCGGGGAGCTGTTTTTT. The V and J genes are TRBV5-5 and TRBJ2-2; no clear D gene. The CDR3 is made up of 12 amino acids. Germline assignment: CDR1 SGHKS and CDR2 YYEKEE (reference sequence). The V end was cut by 4 bases, the J end by 4 bases, with 5 bases between.

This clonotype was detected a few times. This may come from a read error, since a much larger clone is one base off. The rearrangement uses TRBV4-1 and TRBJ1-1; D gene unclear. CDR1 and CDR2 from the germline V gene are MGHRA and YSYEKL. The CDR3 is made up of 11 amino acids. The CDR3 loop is CATTLGTGAFF. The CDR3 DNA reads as TGCGCCACCACGTTAGGCACTGGAGCTTTCTTT.

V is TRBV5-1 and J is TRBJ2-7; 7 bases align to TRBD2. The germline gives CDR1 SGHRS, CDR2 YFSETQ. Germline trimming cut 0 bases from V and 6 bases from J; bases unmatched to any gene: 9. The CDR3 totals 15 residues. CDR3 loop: CASSLDGSSGGEQYF. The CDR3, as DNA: TGCGCCAGCAGCTTGGATGGGAGTTCGGGGGGCGAGCAGTACTTC.

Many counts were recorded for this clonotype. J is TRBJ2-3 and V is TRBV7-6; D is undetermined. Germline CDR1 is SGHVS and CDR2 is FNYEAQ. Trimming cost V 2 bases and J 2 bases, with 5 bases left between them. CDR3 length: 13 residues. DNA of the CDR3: TGTGCCAGCAGCTTAATCCTCACAGATACGCAGTATTTT. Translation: CASSLILTDTQYF.